This entry concerns a single TCR beta chain. The table came from immunoSEQ multiplex PCR; TCRdb's copy has only in-frame clones and leaves some out. The data show about 180,000 clones, almost 90% seen once. This specimen comes from a study of control samples from healthy donors and cancer patients. This CDR3 spans 15 amino acids. The germline V gene has CDR1 SNHLY and CDR2 FYNNEI. V was clipped by 2 bases and J by 2 bases, with 10 bases between them. The origin of this receptor is a woman between 50 and 59 years old in good health. The V call is TRBV2, the J call TRBJ1-5; D is unclear. Sequencing was done on a sample of blood. The CDR3 here is CASSESRGGNQPQHF. The CDR3 bases are TGTGCCAGCAGTGAAAGCCGGGGTGGCAATCAGCCCCAGCATTTT. Full variable domain (missing parts from reference TRBV2 and TRBJ1-5): EPEVTQTPSHQVTQMGQEVILRCVPISNHLYFYWYRQILGQKVEFLVSFYNNEISEKSEIFDDQFSVERPDGSNFTLKIRSTKLEDSAMYFCASSESRGGNQPQHFGDGTRLSIL.